The 17 T cell receptor beta chains in this list originate from one sample, sequenced in a study of CD8 T cells in seronegative destructive rheumatoid arthritis. The protocol was immunoSEQ multiplex PCR, while the TCRdb copy is restricted to in-frame clones and leaves out a portion. The table shows over 4,000 clones, with under 85% occurring only once. The sequenced sample was CD8+ T cells from blood. Receptor source: a woman aged 50-75 years with seronegative destructive rheumatoid arthritis.

V is TRBV7-9 and J is TRBJ1-4, with D maybe TRBD1 (5 bases). The germline CDR1 and CDR2 sequences are SEHNR and FQNEAQ (reference sequence). Deletions cut 0 bases from V and 5 bases from J, with 16 bases between. The CDR3 consists of 17 residues. CDR3 sequence reads: CASSLAQGGALNEKLFF. The CDR3 coding sequence is TGTGCCAGCAGCTTAGCGCAGGGAGGGGCGTTAAATGAAAAACTGTTTTTT.

Within the sample, this clone is medium-sized (0.01 to 0.1%). The genes are TRBV28 and TRBJ1-1; D is unresolved. Trimming took off 1 base at V and 6 bases at J, with 18 bases between the two ends. The CDR3 spans 16 residues. Per germline, CDR1 MDHEN and CDR2 SYDVKM. As DNA, the CDR3 is TGTGCCAGCAGTTTATCTCACGGAGGGCGTAACGCTGAAGCTTTCTTT. As protein: CASSLSHGGRNAEAFF.

A note on this clone: Other DNA sequences in the same sample also yield this CDR3. This sequence joins TRBV27 and TRBJ1-2; 9 bases agree with TRBD1. The CDR3 contains 14 residues. Trimming removed 6 bases from V and 7 bases from J; junction bases left unmatched: 9. CDR1 is MNHEY, CDR2 SMNVEV, per germline (reference sequence). The CDR3 nucleotides are TGTGCCAGCAGCTTTGGGACAGGGTTCGGTGGCTACACCTTC. It translates to CASSFGTGFGGYTF.

By sample share, this clone is medium-sized. The rearrangement links TRBV7-2 to TRBJ2-7; D uncertain. In germline, CDR1 is SGHTA, CDR2 FQGNSA. This CDR3 is 13 amino acids long. V lost 5 bases to trimming and J lost 5 bases, with 13 bases between them. The CDR3 DNA sequence: TGTGCCAGCAGCCCCCCCGGGTCCCACGAGCAGTACTTC. It translates to CASSPPGSHEQYF.

The chain employs TRBV27 and TRBJ2-1, with D maybe TRBD1 (7 bases). The CDR3 spans 15 residues. Germline V gene sequence: CDR1 MNHEY, CDR2 SMNVEV (reference sequence). Trimming removed 8 bases from V and 3 bases from J, with 17 bases in between. CDR3 loop: CASCSEGALYNEQFF. CDR3 nucleotide sequence: TGTGCCAGCTGTTCGGAGGGGGCCCTCTACAATGAGCAGTTCTTC.

The chain uses TRBV4-1 and TRBJ2-3, with D tentatively TRBD2 (6 bases). The CDR3 has 14 amino acids. Germline CDR1 reads MGHRA; CDR2 reads YSYEKL. The V end was cut by 4 bases, the J end by 5 bases, with 13 bases between. CDR3 sequence (DNA): TGCGCCAGCAGCCCATGGGGGGTAGGAGATACGCAGTATTTT. As protein: CASSPWGVGDTQYF.

This chain connects TRBV27 to TRBJ2-5, with D possibly being TRBD1 (5 bases). V dropped 5 bases and J dropped 4 bases, with 11 bases sitting between them. CDR1 is MNHEY and CDR2 is SMNVEV in the germline V gene (reference sequence). The CDR3 consists of 13 residues. DNA for the CDR3: TGTGCCAGCAGTACCGACAGAAGAGAGACCCAGTACTTC. It encodes CASSTDRRETQYF.

This clone was detected only once. V usage is TRBV6-5 and J usage is TRBJ2-5; D may be TRBD2 (6 bases). The CDR3 has 15 amino acids. Germline-derived CDR1 and CDR2 are MNHEY and SVGAGI. V lost 6 bases and J lost 5, with 19 bases in between. CDR3 region: CASSKRLEIGETQYF. The CDR3 nucleotides are TGTGCCAGCAGCAAGAGACTAGAAATTGGGGAGACCCAGTACTTC.

The chain couples TRBV5-5 to TRBJ1-5; 7 nucleotides line up with TRBD1. The germline gives CDR1 SGHKS, CDR2 YYEKEE (reference sequence). With 3 bases clipped from V and 9 bases from J, the junction kept 12 bases outside the gene matches. The CDR3 is 15 residues long. The CDR3 DNA reads TGTGCCAGCAGCTCCGGGACAGAACTATTATCGCCCCAGCATTTT. It specifies CASSSGTELLSPQHF.

The chain is built from TRBV6-4 and TRBJ2-5; D may be TRBD1 (6 bases). V was shortened by 5 bases and J by 0 bases, with 13 bases between the two germline ends. CDR1 MRHNA and CDR2 SNTAGT come from the germline V gene. This CDR3 comprises 15 residues. The CDR3 protein is CASSLGAGDQETQYF. In nucleotides, the CDR3 is TGTGCCAGCAGTCTGGGGGCTGGAGACCAAGAGACCCAGTACTTC.

J is TRBJ2-2 and V is TRBV9; 7 nucleotides match TRBD1. The V gene end was trimmed by 3 bases and the J gene end by 4 bases; junction bases not matched to a gene: 6. This CDR3 comprises 15 residues. The V gene's germline CDR1 is SGDLS and CDR2 YYNGEE. CDR3 sequence reads: CASSAGTVITGELFF. The CDR3 DNA reads as TGTGCCAGCAGCGCCGGGACAGTAATCACCGGGGAGCTGTTTTTT.

This clone appeared a single time. This chain uses TRBV7-8 with TRBJ1-2; D perhaps matches TRBD1 (6 bases). Trimming cost V 5 bases and J 2 bases, with 24 bases left between them. From germline, CDR1 is SGHVS and CDR2 FQNEAQ. CDR3 size: 18 residues. The CDR3 coding sequence is TGTGCCAGCAGCCTGGGGTGGGACATCACCCTCCGAAACTATGGCTACACCTTC. This translates into CASSLGWDITLRNYGYTF.

The gene calls are TRBV9 and TRBJ1-5, with TRBD1 as a possible D gene (5 bases). CDR3 length: 15 amino acids. Germline CDR1 reads SGDLS; CDR2 reads YYNGEE. Trimming shortened V by 3 bases and J by 4 bases, and 14 bases separated the two germline ends. The DNA of the CDR3 is TGTGCCAGCAGCGGTTGGGACTTGGTGAATCAGCCCCAGCATTTT. It codes for CASSGWDLVNQPQHF.

V usage is TRBV4-1 and J usage is TRBJ1-2; a weak D match, TRBD1 (5 bases). CDR3 length equals 13 residues. Germline-derived CDR1 and CDR2 are MGHRA and YSYEKL. V shed 4 bases and J shed 5 bases, with 11 bases lying between them. The CDR3 nucleotides are TGCGCCAGCAGCCTCATTGGGGGGTATGGCTACACCTTC. Amino acids: CASSLIGGYGYTF.

This clone was detected once. This chain uses TRBV5-4 with TRBJ2-5; TRBD2 might be the D (5 bases). With 0 bases removed from V and 5 bases from J, the gap between germline ends came to 11 bases. This CDR3 region has 14 residues. Germline-derived CDR1 and CDR2 are SGHNT and YYREEE (reference sequence). CDR3 nucleotides: TGTGCCAGCAGCTTGGTGGGGTCGGGGGAGACCCAGTACTTC. This gives the protein CASSLVGSGETQYF.

The rearrangement joins TRBV19 to TRBJ1-2; unclear D gene. V gave up 0 bases and J gave up 3 bases, with 8 bases separating them. The CDR3 extends over 14 amino acids. The V gene's germline CDR1 is LNHDA and CDR2 SQIVND (reference sequence). The CDR3 DNA reads TGTGCCAGTAGTATAGATCTCGGAGACTATGGCTACACCTTC. Amino acids: CASSIDLGDYGYTF.

This clone was observed once. The rearrangement joins TRBV27 to TRBJ1-6; TRBD1 matches at 7 bases. The CDR3 is made up of 17 amino acids. The junction had 11 bases not matched to a gene; V was cut back by 2 bases and J by 7 bases. Germline CDR1 and CDR2: MNHEY and SMNVEV (reference sequence). Here the CDR3 DNA reads TGTGCCAGCAGTTTAGGGGACAGAACAACGCCAAATTCACCCCTCCACTTT. It encodes CASSLGDRTTPNSPLHF.